Sequencing of this TCR beta chain was carried out in a study of cytomegalovirus exposure and HLA in healthy donors. The study, taken as a whole, reports: Reportedly, cytomegalovirus status was diagnosed with high sensitivity and specificity. According to an earlier analysis, most TCR beta V segments yielded productive rearrangements about 87% or about 30% of the time. A later analysis showed HLA-associated TCR beta chains outstripping equally common others in clonal expansion. In a later analysis, V- and J-gene trimming of beta chains associated with a DCLRE1C missense variant, replicated independently.

Trimming pared 7 bases from V and 3 bases from J, leaving 19 bases between. Germline CDR1 reads MNHEY; CDR2 reads SMNVEV (reference sequence). The CDR3 covers 15 residues. For this clone: Its specificity is not known.

The PCR employed 60 Vbeta primers together with 13 Jbeta primers. Using immunoSEQ multiplex PCR, the repertoire was profiled, and TCRdb retains in-frame clones only, with some absent. This table holds roughly 140,000 clones, 78% found once. This clonotype was sampled from a male donor in good health and CMV-seronegative. The chain is built from TRBV27 and TRBJ2-7, with D possibly being TRBD1 (5 bases). The sample was PBMCs. The CDR3 nucleotides are TGTGCCAGCAAAATCCAAGGTAGGGGAAACTACGAGCAGTACTTC. Translated, it gives CASKIQGRGNYEQYF.